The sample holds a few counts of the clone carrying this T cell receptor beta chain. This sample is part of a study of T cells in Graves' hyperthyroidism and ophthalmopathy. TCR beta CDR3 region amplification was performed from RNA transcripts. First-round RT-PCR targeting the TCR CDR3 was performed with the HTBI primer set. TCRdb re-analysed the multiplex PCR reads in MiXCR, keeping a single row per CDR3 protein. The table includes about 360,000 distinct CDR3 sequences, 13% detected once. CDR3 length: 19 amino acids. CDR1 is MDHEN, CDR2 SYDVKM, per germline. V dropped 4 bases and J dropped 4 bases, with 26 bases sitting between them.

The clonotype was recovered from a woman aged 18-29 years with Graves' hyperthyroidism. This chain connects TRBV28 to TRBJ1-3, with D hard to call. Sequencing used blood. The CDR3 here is CASSSRAAGEVLSGNTIYF. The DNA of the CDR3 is TGTGCCAGCAGTTCGAGGGCCGCTGGGGAGGTCCTATCCGGAAACACCATATATTTT. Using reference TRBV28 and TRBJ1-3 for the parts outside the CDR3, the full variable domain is DVKVTQSSRYLVKRTGEKVFLECVQDMDHENMFWYRQDPGLGLRLIYFSYDVKMKEKGDIPEGYSVSREKKERFSLILESASTNQTSMYLCASSSRAAGEVLSGNTIYFGEGSWLTVV.